This T cell receptor beta chain was captured in a study of beta chain features in type 1 diabetes. Findings of the study overall: Whether HLA type influences TCRB rearrangement remained unresolved here.

Expressed TCRB transcripts were sequenced because the isolated RNA had all been reverse transcribed beforehand. Libraries were prepared by immunoSEQ multiplex PCR; TCRdb keeps only in-frame clonotypes and omits some of them. The sample records 10,000 to 15,000 clones, under 50% being singletons. Naive, central memory, regulatory and stem cell-like memory cells within the CD4+ compartment were sorted using CD45RO/CCR7/CD25/CD127/CD95/CD27. As concerns this clone: Antigen specificity is unknown.

This CDR3 comprises 17 residues. The germline V gene has CDR1 SGHAT and CDR2 FQNNGV. Trimming took 5 bases from V and 0 from J, leaving 20 bases between them. Material: stem cell memory CD4+ T cells from blood. This clonotype was obtained from a man aged 18 to 29 in good health. The J gene is TRBJ2-7, the V gene TRBV11-2, with D perhaps matching TRBD2 (6 bases). The DNA of the CDR3 is TGTGCCAGCAGCCTAGGACTACCCGACGAAAGCTCCTACGAGCAGTACTTC. Amino acid sequence: CASSLGLPDESSYEQYF.